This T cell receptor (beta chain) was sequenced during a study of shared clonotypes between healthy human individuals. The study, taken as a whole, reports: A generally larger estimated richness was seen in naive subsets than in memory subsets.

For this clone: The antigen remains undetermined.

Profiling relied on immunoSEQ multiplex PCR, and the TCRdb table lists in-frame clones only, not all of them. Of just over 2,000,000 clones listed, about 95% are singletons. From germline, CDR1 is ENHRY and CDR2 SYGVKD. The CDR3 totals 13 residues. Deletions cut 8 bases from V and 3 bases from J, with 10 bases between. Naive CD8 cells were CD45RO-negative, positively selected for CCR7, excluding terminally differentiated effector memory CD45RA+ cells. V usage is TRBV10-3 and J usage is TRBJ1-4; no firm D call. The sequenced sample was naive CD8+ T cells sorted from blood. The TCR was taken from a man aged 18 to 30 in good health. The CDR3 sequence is CAISRVSNEKLFF. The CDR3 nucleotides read TGTGCCATCTCCAGAGTTTCTAATGAAAAACTGTTTTTT.